This TCR beta chain was obtained from a study of cytomegalovirus exposure and HLA in healthy donors. This clone was detected only a few times. Its antigen is not identified. With 60 Vbeta and 13 Jbeta primers, the PCR was carried out. Clones were sequenced by immunoSEQ multiplex PCR, and TCRdb holds only the in-frame ones, with some missing. The sample holds some 170,000 clones; roughly four fifths are singletons and the top ten take about 10%. The study, taken as a whole, reports: When a later analysis was performed, an Asian-associated ancestry cluster reportedly had fewer N-insertions than the roughly 690-donor mean. Generally TCR sequences proved uncommon, though certain public TCRs appeared in numerous donors.

The CDR3 spans 15 residues. V is TRBV21-1 and J is TRBJ2-7; the table calls TRBD1, which could not be checked here. TRBV21-1 is labeled a pseudogene. This TCR was recovered from a man in his fifties in good health and CMV-seropositive. Material: PBMCs. The CDR3 region is CASSLGQGRIYEQYF. In nucleotides, the CDR3 is TGTGCCAGCAGCTTAGGACAGGGTCGAATCTACGAGCAGTACTTC.